This entry is about one T cell receptor beta chain. This entry is derived from a study of shared clonotypes between healthy human individuals. Several immunoSEQ plates held equal portions of the genomic DNA taken from each subset. The method was immunoSEQ multiplex PCR; TCRdb's version includes in-frame clones alone and lacks a portion of them. The data hold a few million clones, with roughly nine tenths observed a single time. This CDR3 has 15 amino acids. Germline V lookup: CDR1 SGHRS, CDR2 YFSETQ. V was pared by 0 bases and J by 2 bases, with 11 bases between. Free of recent acute infections or vaccinations, the donors were healthy HIV-negative adults.

The chain uses TRBV5-1 and TRBJ1-2; perhaps TRBD1 as D (5 bases). Sequenced input: naive CD4+ T cells sorted from blood. Stated subset: CD45RA+ positively selected. The clonotype was recovered from a man aged 18 to 29 in good health. The CDR3, as DNA: TGCGCCAGCAGCTTGGGAGACAGTCAAAACTATGGCTACACCTTC. Amino acids: CASSLGDSQNYGYTF.